Listed below are T cell receptor beta chains from one sample, sequenced in a study of T-cell memory formation after mild COVID-19. TCRdb itself ran the 5' RACE reads through MiXCR, one entry per CDR3 protein. The profile shows 450,000 to 700,000 distinct CDR3 sequences, over 15% of them singletons. Sample: PBMCs or a T cell subset sorted from them (not recorded which). The receptor set was obtained from an adult woman who had mild COVID-19 (a few samples of this study predate the infection). Cell type and time point are not known. The CDR3 runs from the conserved cysteine through the conserved F or W. A D gene is named only where the DNA matches it firmly. Expanded clones are given a class, and other clones once, few, many or no size at all.

length,J,V,size,D,DNA,CDR3
15,TRBJ2-2,TRBV30,.,.,TGTGCCTGGAGTAATAGGGGGGGCATACCCGGGGAGCTGTTTTTT,CAWSNRGGIPGELFF
15,TRBJ1-2,TRBV30,few,TRBD1,TGTGCCTGGAGACCAAGGGGACAGGCGAACTATGGCTACACCTTC,CAWRPRGQANYGYTF
16,TRBJ2-1,TRBV9,few,TRBD2,TGTGCCAGCAGCGTCCCTAGCGGCGGGAGTTCCAATGAGCAGTTCTTC,CASSVPSGGSSNEQFF
16,TRBJ1-5,TRBV6-1,.,TRBD1,TGTGCCAGCTCCTTCGAGGGACAGGGGTACAATCAGCCCCAGCATTTT,CASSFEGQGYNQPQHF
15,TRBJ1-1,TRBV20-1,few,.,TGCAGTGCTAGGCGGGGGAACTCATACGGCACTGAAGCTTTCTTT,CSARRGNSYGTEAFF
15,TRBJ2-7,TRBV5-1,few,.,TGCGCCAGCAGCCCCCATGATTCTACACACTACGAGCAGTACTTC,CASSPHDSTHYEQYF
16,TRBJ2-1,TRBV7-3,many,TRBD2,TGTGCCAGCAGCCCCGGGACTAGCGGGGGCGGCGATGAGCAGTTCTTC,CASSPGTSGGGDEQFF
17,TRBJ1-6,TRBV7-9,few,.,TGTGCCAGCAGCTCAGAGGGCAGGGGCTCCTATAATTCACCCCTCCACTTT,CASSSEGRGSYNSPLHF
14,TRBJ2-3,TRBV29-1,.,TRBD2,TGCAGCGTTGTACTAGCGGGTAGCACAGATACGCAGTATTTT,CSVVLAGSTDTQYF
12,TRBJ2-5,TRBV7-2,few,.,TGTGCCAGCAGCCAAGTAGCCGTGACCCAGTACTTC,CASSQVAVTQYF
15,TRBJ2-5,TRBV9,.,TRBD1,TGTGCCAGCAGCGTAGCTACGACAGGGCGGGAGACCCAGTACTTC,CASSVATTGRETQYF
15,TRBJ2-1,TRBV7-2,many,TRBD2,TGTGCCAGCAGCTCCGTAGCGGGAGCTAGGAATGAGCAGTTCTTC,CASSSVAGARNEQFF
15,TRBJ1-1,TRBV6-1,.,TRBD1,TGTGCCAGCAGTGCCTCAGACAGGGTGGGGGCTGAAGCTTTCTTT,CASSASDRVGAEAFF
14,TRBJ2-5,TRBV5-1,many,.,TGCGCCAGCAGCTTGGGTCCCGGGCAAGAGACCCAGTACTTC,CASSLGPGQETQYF
14,TRBJ1-5,TRBV12-3/TRBV12-4,.,.,TGTGCCAGCAACACAGGTTATAGCAATCAGCCCCAGCATTTT,CASNTGYSNQPQHF
13,TRBJ2-7,TRBV13,.,.,TGTGCCAGCAGCTTAGGGGCGCTAAACGAGCAGTACTTC,CASSLGALNEQYF
14,TRBJ2-5,TRBV12-3/TRBV12-4,few,.,TGTGCCAGCAGTTTATCAACCGGAAAAGAGACCCAGTACTTC,CASSLSTGKETQYF
13,TRBJ1-2,TRBV29-1,few,.,TGCAGCGCCGAGGGACGGAATAACTATGGCTACACCTTC,CSAEGRNNYGYTF
16,TRBJ2-1,TRBV7-3,.,.,TGTGCCAGCAGCTCAAGCAATCCGGGATGGGGGAATGAGCAGTTCTTC,CASSSSNPGWGNEQFF
13,TRBJ1-1,TRBV7-2,many,.,TGTGCCAGCAGCCTAACTCTGGGTACTGAAGCTTTCTTT,CASSLTLGTEAFF
15,TRBJ1-3,TRBV7-6,.,.,TGTGCCAGCAGCTCTAGTTCGGTCTCTGGAAACACCATATATTTT,CASSSSSVSGNTIYF
17,TRBJ2-1,TRBV12-3/TRBV12-4,.,TRBD2,TGTGCCAGCAGCAGGACTAGCGGGGGGGCCTTTGAGAATGAGCAGTTCTTC,CASSRTSGGAFENEQFF
14,TRBJ2-7,TRBV29-1,.,.,TGCAGCGTTTTGGGGGCAGGGAGATACTACGAGCAGTACTTC,CSVLGAGRYYEQYF
15,TRBJ2-1,TRBV11-2,.,.,TGTGCCAGCAGCTTCTCCGAGGGCGTCTACAATGAGCAGTTCTTC,CASSFSEGVYNEQFF
15,TRBJ1-1,TRBV12-3/TRBV12-4,few,.,TGTGCCAGCAGTTTAAACAATCCAGTGAACACTGAAGCTTTCTTT,CASSLNNPVNTEAFF
18,TRBJ1-1,TRBV24-1,.,TRBD1,TGTGCCACCAGTGATACGCAGAGTAACCGTCCAGGGGGCACTGAAGCTTTCTTT,CATSDTQSNRPGGTEAFF
14,TRBJ2-7,TRBV9,.,TRBD1,TGTGCCAGCAGCGTAGCTGCAGGGGGCTACGAGCAGTACTTC,CASSVAAGGYEQYF
14,TRBJ1-2,TRBV19,few,.,TGTGCCAGTAGTACCCCGGACAGATTAGTTGGCTACACCTTC,CASSTPDRLVGYTF
15,TRBJ2-3,TRBV20-1,.,.,TGCAGTGCTAGACCACCCGGACACCTCACAGATACGCAGTATTTT,CSARPPGHLTDTQYF
13,TRBJ1-5,TRBV6-6,.,.,TGTGCCAGCACCTTGACAGAGAATCAGCCCCAGCATTTT,CASTLTENQPQHF
13,TRBJ2-7,TRBV30,few,TRBD1,TGTGCCTGGAGCAGACAGGGGTGGTACGAGCAGTACTTC,CAWSRQGWYEQYF
15,TRBJ2-2,TRBV4-3,few,.,TGCGCCAGCAGTCAACACCGAGGCCTAGCCGGGGAGCTGTTTTTT,CASSQHRGLAGELFF
16,TRBJ1-4,TRBV7-9,few,.,TGTGCCAGCAGCTACAGATCCGGAGTCGCTAATGAAAAACTGTTTTTT,CASSYRSGVANEKLFF
16,TRBJ2-1,TRBV11-3,few,.,TGTGCCAGCAGCTTTGGGCGGGTAAGCTCCTACAATGAGCAGTTCTTC,CASSFGRVSSYNEQFF
17,TRBJ2-1,TRBV5-4,.,TRBD2,TGTGCCAGCAGCTTGGGAAGTAGCGGGAGGGCCTACAATGAGCAGTTCTTC,CASSLGSSGRAYNEQFF
15,TRBJ2-5,TRBV7-2,few,.,TGTGCCAGCAGCTTAGCGGCAGCCCAAGCGGAGACCCAGTACTTC,CASSLAAAQAETQYF
14,TRBJ2-1,TRBV5-3,few,.,TGTGCCAGAAGCGTGGCGGGGAGTTACAATGAGCAGTTCTTC,CARSVAGSYNEQFF
17,TRBJ2-1,TRBV24-1,many,TRBD2,TGTGCCACCAGTGGACTAGCGGGAGGGCAAAACTACAATGAGCAGTTCTTC,CATSGLAGGQNYNEQFF
14,TRBJ2-7,TRBV18,few,TRBD2,TGTGCCAGCTCCTCCGGGCACGGGGGGAACGAGCAGTACTTC,CASSSGHGGNEQYF
17,TRBJ2-2,TRBV5-1,.,.,TGCGCCAGCAGCTTGTCTCGGAGGGGAGACGACACCGGGGAGCTGTTTTTT,CASSLSRRGDDTGELFF
13,TRBJ1-1,TRBV12-3/TRBV12-4,.,TRBD1,TGTGCCAGCAGCCCAGGGGGGAGCACTGAAGCTTTCTTT,CASSPGGSTEAFF
16,TRBJ2-7,TRBV24-1,.,TRBD2,TGTGCCACCAGTGACCCGCATAGAGCGGGATATGGGGAGCAGTACTTC,CATSDPHRAGYGEQYF
14,TRBJ1-1,TRBV5-1,.,TRBD1,TGCGCCAGCAGCGTAGGACAGGGTATCACTGAAGCTTTCTTT,CASSVGQGITEAFF
16,TRBJ1-1,TRBV2,many,TRBD1,TGTGCCAGCAGTGGGGACAGGGGGCTGTTGAACACTGAAGCTTTCTTT,CASSGDRGLLNTEAFF
12,TRBJ2-5,TRBV20-1,.,.,TGCAGTGCTAAAGCGGTGCAAGAGACCCAGTACTTC,CSAKAVQETQYF
14,TRBJ1-1,TRBV5-4,.,.,TGTGCCAGCAGTATACGTTGGGGAAACACTGAAGCTTTCTTT,CASSIRWGNTEAFF
16,TRBJ2-7,TRBV5-5,many,.,TGTGCCAGCAGCCGTGGACCGGGGCCTGTAACTTACGAGCAGTACTTC,CASSRGPGPVTYEQYF
16,TRBJ2-3,TRBV5-1,.,.,TGCGCCAGCAGCTTGGCGGTAGGGCCTAGCACAGATACGCAGTATTTT,CASSLAVGPSTDTQYF
16,TRBJ2-3,TRBV12-3/TRBV12-4,.,.,TGTGCCAGCAGCCCCTCCGTCCAGGTAGACACAGATACGCAGTATTTT,CASSPSVQVDTDTQYF
8,TRBJ1-2,TRBV16,.,.,TGTGCCAGCAGCCCTCTCTCCTTC,CASSPLSF
15,TRBJ1-5,TRBV10-2,.,.,TGCGCCAGCAGCCAGGGACCGGGATACAATCAGCCCCAGCATTTT,CASSQGPGYNQPQHF
16,TRBJ2-7,TRBV7-8,many,TRBD2,TGTGCCAGCAGCTCCGCGGGAGGCAGATCGTCAGGCGAGCAGTACTTC,CASSSAGGRSSGEQYF
13,TRBJ1-1,TRBV6-5,few,.,TGTGCCAGCAGTTACGAGGAAGACACTGAAGCTTTCTTT,CASSYEEDTEAFF
19,TRBJ2-7,TRBV4-2,once,TRBD2,TGTGCCAGCAGCCAAGAGAATTTTGGCGCGGGGGGAATTGGCTACGAGCAGTACTTC,CASSQENFGAGGIGYEQYF
13,TRBJ1-1,TRBV30,few,.,TGTGCCTGGAGTGTACTTGGGACGTCTGAAGCTTTCTTT,CAWSVLGTSEAFF
11,TRBJ1-1,TRBV20-1,.,.,TGCAGTGCTAGCCGGGGGACTGAAGCTTTCTTT,CSASRGTEAFF
15,TRBJ2-3,TRBV3-1,many,.,TGTGCCAGCAGCCAACCCTCCGTCACCACAGATACGCAGTATTTT,CASSQPSVTTDTQYF
16,TRBJ2-3,TRBV7-9,few,TRBD1,TGTGCCAGCAGCTCGATTTGGACAGGGGGCACAGATACGCAGTATTTT,CASSSIWTGGTDTQYF
13,TRBJ2-2,TRBV7-9,.,.,TGTGCCAGCAGCTCTTACTACACCGGGGAGCTGTTTTTT,CASSSYYTGELFF